Listed here are 28 T cell receptor beta chains from one sample, sequenced in a study of blood T cell repertoires in COVID-19. The assay was immunoSEQ multiplex PCR, and TCRdb's table has in-frame clones only and misses some. The sample holds 150,000 to 200,000 clones; just under 85% are singletons and the top ten take more than 7.5%. Material for sequencing was peripheral blood. All receptors come from a man aged 40-50 years who had recovered from COVID-19.

The chain uses TRBV11-3 and TRBJ1-2; the D is unclear. The ends were cut back, 5 bases at V and 5 bases at J, with 12 bases in the middle. Germline V lookup: CDR1 SGHNT, CDR2 YENEEA. The CDR3 has 13 amino acids. DNA of the CDR3: TGTGCCAGCAGCGCTAGGTCGGGGTATGGCTACACCTTC. It translates to CASSARSGYGYTF.

This clone came up once. V is TRBV2 and J is TRBJ2-5; 7 bases are shared with TRBD1. V lost 6 bases and J lost 7; bases outside the gene matches: 8. The CDR3 has 13 amino acids. Germline lookup yields CDR1 SNHLY and CDR2 FYNNEI. The CDR3 DNA follows: TGTGCCAGCAGAGGGGGCTTGGCGGGGACCCAGTACTTC. Its protein is CASRGGLAGTQYF.

This clone was seen a handful of times. The gene calls are TRBV19 and TRBJ1-5; D remains unclear. The CDR3 consists of 15 residues. The germline CDR1 and CDR2 sequences are LNHDA and SQIVND (reference sequence). Trimming cost V 4 bases and J 7 bases, with 17 bases left between them. The DNA of the CDR3 is TGTGCCAGTAGTAGAAAATCGACCGGGGAGCAGCCCCAGCATTTT. This gives the protein CASSRKSTGEQPQHF.

This clone was observed a few times. The chain uses TRBV18 and TRBJ1-2; TRBD1 might be the D (6 bases). V was clipped by 3 bases and J by 2 bases, with 16 bases between them. Germline loops: CDR1 KGHSH, CDR2 LQKENI. The CDR3 covers 16 residues. The CDR3 loop is CASSPVLQGLNYGYTF. As DNA, the CDR3 is TGTGCCAGCTCACCTGTGCTACAGGGTCTGAACTATGGCTACACCTTC.

This sequence joins TRBV9 and TRBJ2-2; TRBD2 aligns across 11 bases. The CDR3 covers 16 residues. Germline CDR1 is SGDLS and CDR2 is YYNGEE. After removal of 2 bases from V and 6 bases from J, the junction contained 6 bases not matched to a gene. The CDR3 DNA is TGTGCCAGCAGCGTTACTAGCGGGGGTGCTTCCGGGGAGCTGTTTTTT. Its translation is CASSVTSGGASGELFF.

About this clone: The sample holds other DNA sequences that translate to the same CDR3. The V call is TRBV11-3, the J call TRBJ2-7; 8 nucleotides agree with TRBD1. The CDR3 spans 14 residues. The trim removed 1 base at V and 2 bases at J, leaving 1 base unmatched. CDR1 and CDR2 from the germline V gene are SGHNT and YENEEA. The CDR3 sequence: CASSLGTGTYEQYF. CDR3 bases: TGTGCCAGCAGCTTAGGGACAGGGACCTACGAGCAGTACTTC.

This clone showed up just a few times. CDR3 DNA: TGTGCCACCAGTGGCCAGGGTACCTACAATGAGCAGTTCTTC. Protein product: CATSGQGTYNEQFF. The gene calls are TRBV24-1 and TRBJ2-1; maybe TRBD1 (5 bases). V lost 5 bases to trimming and J lost 2 bases, with 9 bases between them. This CDR3 spans 14 amino acids. CDR1 and CDR2 from the germline V gene are KGHDR and SFDVKD.

The chain is built from TRBV19 and TRBJ1-5, with unresolved D. V gave up 3 bases and J gave up 3 bases, with 12 bases separating them. The CDR3 consists of 15 residues. Germline CDR1 is LNHDA and CDR2 is SQIVND (reference sequence). CDR3 protein: CASSMGSTLNQPQHF. The DNA of the CDR3 is TGTGCCAGTAGTATGGGCAGCACTCTCAATCAGCCCCAGCATTTT.

This clone was observed a few times. The CDR3, as DNA: TGTGCCAGCAGCCCGACAGGCGAGCAAGAGACCCAGTACTTC. This codes for CASSPTGEQETQYF. The genes are TRBV11-1 and TRBJ2-5, with D perhaps matching TRBD1 (6 bases). V was pared by 5 bases and J by 2 bases, with 12 bases between. In germline, CDR1 is SGHAT, CDR2 FQDESV (reference sequence). The CDR3 consists of 14 residues.

The chain carries TRBV7-2 and TRBJ1-6; 7 positions match TRBD1. Per germline, CDR1 SGHTA and CDR2 FQGNSA. The ends lost 5 bases at V and 5 bases at J; junction bases unmatched: 3. The CDR3 consists of 14 residues. CDR3 amino acids: CASSGDRNNSPLHF. CDR3 DNA: TGTGCCAGCAGCGGGGACAGAAATAATTCACCCCTCCACTTT.

The rearrangement joins TRBV14 to TRBJ2-5; no reliable D call. Germline V lookup: CDR1 SGHDN, CDR2 FVKESK. The CDR3 contains 13 residues. Trimming took off 1 base at V and 4 bases at J, with 7 bases between the two ends. Written as DNA, the CDR3 is TGTGCCAGCAGCCAAGCCCTACGAGAGACCCAGTACTTC. Protein: CASSQALRETQYF.

The chain carries TRBV5-6 and TRBJ2-7, with 13 positions matching TRBD2. The CDR3 spans 17 residues. Germline V lookup: CDR1 SGHDT, CDR2 YYEEEE. V was pared by 3 bases and J by 2 bases, with 8 bases of the junction left unmatched. The CDR3, as DNA: TGTGCCAGCAGCTCCAGGACTAGCGGGAGAATCGCCTACGAGCAGTACTTC. This codes for CASSSRTSGRIAYEQYF.

The chain links TRBV6-2 or TRBV6-3 to TRBJ2-3; D is perhaps TRBD2 (7 bases). This CDR3 comprises 15 residues. V lost 2 bases, J lost 1 base, and 10 bases lay in between. In germline, CDR1 is MNHEY, CDR2 SVGEGT. CDR3 nucleotides: TGTGCCAGCAGTTACGGCGGGGGCCGCACAGATACGCAGTATTTT. Residues: CASSYGGGRTDTQYF.

The gene calls are TRBV6-2 or TRBV6-3 and TRBJ2-7, with 12 positions matching TRBD2. Germline V CDR1 and CDR2: MNHEY, SVGEGT. With V trimmed by 2 bases and J by 5 bases, 7 bases remained unmatched. The CDR3 consists of 16 residues. DNA for the CDR3: TGTGCCAGCAGTTACCCCCCTAGCGGGGGGGCGGACGAGCAGTACTTC. It translates to CASSYPPSGGADEQYF.

V and J are TRBV20-1 and TRBJ2-5; D ambiguous. Germline lookup yields CDR1 DFQATT and CDR2 SNEGSKA (reference sequence). The CDR3 is 11 amino acids. Trimming took off 2 bases at V and 2 bases at J, with 3 bases between the two ends. The CDR3 nucleotides read TGCAGTGCTAGACCTCAAGAGACCCAGTACTTC. Encoded protein: CSARPQETQYF.

The chain has TRBV7-2 and TRBJ1-1; a weak D match, TRBD1 (6 bases). The germline V and J ends were trimmed by 2 bases and 0 bases, with 10 bases remaining between them. The CDR3 loop spans 15 amino acids. Germline assignment: CDR1 SGHTA and CDR2 FQGNSA. The DNA for the CDR3 is TGTGCCAGCAGCTTAACTTCAGGGGTGAACACTGAAGCTTTCTTT. This sequence encodes CASSLTSGVNTEAFF.

This sequence joins TRBV19 and TRBJ2-7; D uncertain. Germline-derived CDR1 and CDR2 are LNHDA and SQIVND (reference sequence). Between the trimmed V and J ends, which lost 5 bases and 2 bases, there was a span of 13 bases. The CDR3 has 14 residues. For the CDR3, the DNA is TGTGCCAGTAGTCCTATTCTGAGTCCCTACGAGCAGTACTTC. Translation: CASSPILSPYEQYF.

The V gene is TRBV6-2 or TRBV6-3, the J gene TRBJ1-2, with D maybe TRBD1 (6 bases). This CDR3 has 12 amino acids. The V end lost 6 bases, the J end lost 8 bases, and 13 bases lay between the germline ends. Looked up from germline, CDR1 is MNHEY and CDR2 is SVGEGT. The CDR3 region is CASSQGGLGYTF. CDR3 nucleotides: TGTGCCAGCAGCCAAGGGGGATTGGGCTACACCTTC.

The chain employs TRBV5-4 and TRBJ1-3, with 7 bases aligning to TRBD1. V was pared by 0 bases and J by 2 bases, with 8 bases of the junction left unmatched. The CDR3 has 17 amino acids. Germline V lookup: CDR1 SGHNT, CDR2 YYREEE (reference sequence). CDR3 DNA: TGTGCCAGCAGCTTGGCTCCCCACAGGGGAACTGGAAACACCATATATTTT. Protein: CASSLAPHRGTGNTIYF.

The chain is built from TRBV6-2 or TRBV6-3 and TRBJ2-3; no definite D call. Trimming stripped 8 bases from V and 2 bases from J, with 11 bases between. The CDR3 is 13 residues long. Germline values: CDR1 MNHEY, CDR2 SVGEGT. The CDR3 coding sequence is TGTGCCAGCGGCCTGAGCAACACAGATACGCAGTATTTT. This encodes CASGLSNTDTQYF.

This clone was seen just once. The chain recombines TRBV28 with TRBJ1-1; the match to TRBD1 covers 8 bases. The CDR3 has 14 amino acids. V lost 6 bases and J lost 5; bases outside the gene matches: 8. Germline CDR1 and CDR2: MDHEN and SYDVKM. This chain's CDR3 is CASRRTGHLTEAFF. The DNA for the CDR3 is TGTGCCAGCAGACGGACAGGGCATTTGACTGAAGCTTTCTTT.

The chain joins TRBV3-1 (or the pseudogene TRBV3-2) to TRBJ1-1; no definite D call. V gave up 2 bases and J gave up 7 bases, with 17 bases separating them. This CDR3 has 15 amino acids. From germline, CDR1 is LGHDT and CDR2 YNNKEL (reference sequence). This chain's CDR3 is CASSQFTWTAGEAFF. CDR3 sequence (DNA): TGTGCCAGCAGCCAATTCACGTGGACGGCGGGTGAAGCTTTCTTT.

In DNA form, the CDR3 reads TGTGCCAGCAGCCAAGATGGGAGGGCTGAGCAGTTCTTC. This translates into CASSQDGRAEQFF. The chain recombines TRBV3-1 (or the pseudogene TRBV3-2) with TRBJ2-1, with 7 bases identical to TRBD2. The CDR3 has 13 amino acids. The J segment lost 9 bases and the V segment lost 0 bases, leaving 2 bases of the junction unmatched. Germline CDR1 LGHDT, CDR2 YNNKEL (reference sequence).

Only a few counts were recorded for this clone. This chain joins TRBV6-4 and TRBJ2-3; TRBD2 aligns across 11 bases. Germline V CDR1 and CDR2: MRHNA, SNTAGT. With V trimmed by 3 bases and J by 1 base, 0 bases remained unmatched. This CDR3 is built from 15 residues. The CDR3 is CASSEGLAGTDTQYF. The CDR3 nucleotides are TGTGCCAGCAGTGAGGGACTAGCGGGCACAGATACGCAGTATTTT.

This chain uses TRBV10-3 with TRBJ1-1; D is unclear. The CDR3 contains 12 residues. Germline V lookup: CDR1 ENHRY, CDR2 SYGVKD. Trimming took 3 bases from V and 1 from J, leaving 3 bases between them. CDR3 bases: TGTGCCATCAGTGACAAGAACACTGAAGCTTTCTTT. This codes for CAISDKNTEAFF.

The chain recombines TRBV7-9 with TRBJ2-7, with 8 bases lining up with TRBD1. The CDR3 spans 16 residues. Germline assignment: CDR1 SEHNR and CDR2 FQNEAQ (reference sequence). V dropped 2 bases and J dropped 6; count of bases not matched to a gene: 12. The CDR3 DNA follows: TGTGCCAGCAGCTTAAGGACAGGGTTAACTTATACCGAGCAGTACTTC. It is translated as CASSLRTGLTYTEQYF. Supplemented by reference TRBV7-9 and TRBJ2-7, the full variable domain reads DTGVSQNPRHKITKRGQNVTFRCDPISEHNRLYWYRQTLGQGPEFLTYFQNEAQLEKSRLLSDRFSAERPKGSFSTLEIQRTEQGDSAMYLCASSLRTGLTYTEQYFGPGTRLTVT.

This chain joins TRBV6-5 and TRBJ1-2; D is uncertain. The CDR3 covers 15 residues. Germline V lookup: CDR1 MNHEY, CDR2 SVGAGI. V was clipped by 6 bases and J by 3 bases, with 17 bases between them. Here the CDR3 DNA reads TGTGCCAGCAGGGGATTAGGAAAGGAGGACTATGGCTACACCTTC. Protein sequence: CASRGLGKEDYGYTF.

The chain recombines TRBV10-3 with TRBJ2-7, with 13 bases identical to TRBD2. Germline CDR1 and CDR2: ENHRY and SYGVKD. V lost 7 bases and J lost 3; bases outside the gene matches: 9. The CDR3 runs to 16 residues. The CDR3 DNA sequence: TGTGCCATCATGGGGACTAGCGGGGATCGAGACTACGAGCAGTACTTC. Protein: CAIMGTSGDRDYEQYF.